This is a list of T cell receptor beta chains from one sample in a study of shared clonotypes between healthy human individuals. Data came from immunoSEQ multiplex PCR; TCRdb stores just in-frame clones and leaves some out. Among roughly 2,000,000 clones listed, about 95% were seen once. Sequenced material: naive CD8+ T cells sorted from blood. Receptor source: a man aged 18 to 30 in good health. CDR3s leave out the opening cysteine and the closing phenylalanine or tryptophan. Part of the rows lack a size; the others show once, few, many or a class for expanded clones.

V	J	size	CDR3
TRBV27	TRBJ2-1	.	ASSLSPGTADNEQF
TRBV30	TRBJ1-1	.	AWSRAVNTEAF
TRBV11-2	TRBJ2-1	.	ASSLGYKDEQF
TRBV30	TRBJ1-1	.	AWSAGAGWGEAF
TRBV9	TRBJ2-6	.	ASSNPIRAGANVLT
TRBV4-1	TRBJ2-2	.	ASSQYVGHNTGELF
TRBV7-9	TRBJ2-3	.	ASGYRDRGTDTQY
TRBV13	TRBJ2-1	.	ASSLDGTIYNEQF
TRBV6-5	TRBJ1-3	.	ASRDGQTGNTIY
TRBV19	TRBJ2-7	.	ASSSGQPYEQY
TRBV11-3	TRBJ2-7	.	ASSLIRTSGDYEQY
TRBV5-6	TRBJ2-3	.	ASSLNSLLTDTQY
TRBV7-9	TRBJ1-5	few	ASSLGQGTNQPQH
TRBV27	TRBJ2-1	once	ASRTGTSHNEQF
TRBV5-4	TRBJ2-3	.	ASRPHSTDTQY
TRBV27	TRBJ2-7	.	ASSPGPYYEQY
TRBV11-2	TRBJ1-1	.	ASRSTGVPEAF
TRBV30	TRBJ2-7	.	AWSVIRDYEQY
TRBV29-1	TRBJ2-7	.	SVERPGSYEQY
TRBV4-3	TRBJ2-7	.	ASSQDLIYEQY
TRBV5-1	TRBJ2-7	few	ASSPVLTREQY
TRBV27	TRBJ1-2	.	ASSPPSGYGYT
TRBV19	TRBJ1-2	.	ASSITGDYGYT
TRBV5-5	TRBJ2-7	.	ASSTGTGGEQY
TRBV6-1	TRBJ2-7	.	ASSDVGYEQY
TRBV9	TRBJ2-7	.	ASSEGGDTYEQY
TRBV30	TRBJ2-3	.	GAWDTDTQY
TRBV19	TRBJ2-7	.	ASSNPFRADYYEQY
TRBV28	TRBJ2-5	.	ASSHGTVETQY
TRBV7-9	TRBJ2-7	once	ASSLDSRYEQY
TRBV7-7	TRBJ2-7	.	ASSSGPGYEQY
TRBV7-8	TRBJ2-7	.	ASSLRWERPYEQY